Listed below are T cell receptor beta chains from one sample, sequenced in a study of beta chain features in type 1 diabetes. Here immunoSEQ multiplex PCR was the method, and the copy in TCRdb shows in-frame clones only, minus some. The sample records over 350,000 clones, around 15% being singletons. Material: naive CD4+ T cells from blood. The source is a woman under 30 in good health. Both conserved end residues are part of each CDR3. The D gene is left open where the match is weak. The size field is filled for only some rows; it gives once, few, many or a size class.

size	V	J	D	DNA	CDR3
-	TRBV15	TRBJ2-1	TRBD2	TGTGCCACCAGCAGAGTGCTAGCGGGAGGCAATGAGCAGTTCTTC	CATSRVLAGGNEQFF
-	TRBV30	TRBJ2-7	TRBD1	TGTGCCTGGAGTGCGGGACAGCACTACGAGCAGTACTTC	CAWSAGQHYEQYF
few	TRBV11-2	TRBJ2-1	TRBD2	TGTGCCAGCAGCCCAAGGTCGGGAGGGTCGAATGAGCAGTTCTTC	CASSPRSGGSNEQFF
-	TRBV7-8	TRBJ2-5	TRBD1	TGTGCCAGCAGCCCTTACCGGACAGGGAATTTGCGAGAGACCCAGTACTTC	CASSPYRTGNLRETQYF
few	TRBV9	TRBJ2-1	TRBD2	TGTGCCAGCAGCCAAGGGACTAGTAATGAGCAGTTCTTC	CASSQGTSNEQFF
-	TRBV9	TRBJ2-1	-	TGTGCCAGCAGCGTAGCAACGGGTTCCTACAATGAGCAGTTCTTC	CASSVATGSYNEQFF
few	TRBV6-6	TRBJ1-5	TRBD1	TGTGCCAGCAGTCAATACCGGGACAGGAGCAATCAGCCCCAGCATTTT	CASSQYRDRSNQPQHF
few	TRBV5-6	TRBJ2-7	TRBD1	TGTGCCAGCAGCTTGGTAATATCCGGGACAGGGATGGACGAGCAGTACTTC	CASSLVISGTGMDEQYF
-	TRBV5-4	TRBJ2-2	-	TGTGCCAGCAGCTCAGGGACATTCCAAAACACCGGGGAGCTGTTTTTT	CASSSGTFQNTGELFF
-	TRBV15	TRBJ1-5	-	TGTGCCACCAGCAGAGATAACCAGGCCCATCAGCCCCAGCATTTT	CATSRDNQAHQPQHF
few	TRBV6-6	TRBJ1-1	-	TGTGCCAGCACTGCCGACAAGAACACTGAAGCTTTCTTT	CASTADKNTEAFF
-	TRBV18	TRBJ1-3	-	TGTGCCAGCTCACTCCAGGGAGGAGGAAACACCATATATTTT	CASSLQGGGNTIYF
few	TRBV30	TRBJ2-2	-	TGTGCCTCCGCCGACAGTTCGAACACCGGGGAGCTGTTTTTT	CASADSSNTGELFF
-	TRBV15	TRBJ2-7	TRBD1	TGTGCCACCAGCAGAGACAGACAGGGCGGTAGTGACGAGCAGTACTTC	CATSRDRQGGSDEQYF
few	TRBV5-1	TRBJ2-1	-	TGCGCCAGCAGCTTCGGCTCCTACAATGAGCAGTTCTTC	CASSFGSYNEQFF
-	TRBV28	TRBJ1-2	-	TGTGCCAGCAGTACATCAGGGAACGGCTACACCTTC	CASSTSGNGYTF
-	TRBV29-1	TRBJ2-7	TRBD2	TGCAGCGTTGGAGGGAGGGCCGGCTGGGAGCAGTACTTC	CSVGGRAGWEQYF
-	TRBV5-1	TRBJ2-5	-	TGCGCCAGCGGTTACGGGCAAGAGACCCAGTACTTC	CASGYGQETQYF
-	TRBV29-1	TRBJ1-5	TRBD1	TGCAGCGTTGAAATTACAGGGGGGGGCAATCAGCCCCAGCATTTT	CSVEITGGGNQPQHF
-	TRBV11-3	TRBJ2-3	TRBD1	TGTGCCAGCAGCTTAGGCCGAACAGGGGGTCTTGAAGATACGCAGTATTTT	CASSLGRTGGLEDTQYF
few	TRBV7-9	TRBJ1-4	TRBD1	TGTGCCAGCAGCTTCACCGGGACAGGGAATGAAAAACTGTTTTTT	CASSFTGTGNEKLFF
-	TRBV27	TRBJ2-5	TRBD1	TGTGCCAGCAGTTCATCGGGACAGCCGGTGACCCAGTACTTC	CASSSSGQPVTQYF
-	TRBV18	TRBJ2-5	TRBD2	TGTGCCAGCTCACCAGGTAGCGGGAGAGAGACCCAGTACTTC	CASSPGSGRETQYF
-	TRBV5-4	TRBJ2-5	TRBD2	TGTGCCAGCAGCTTGCAGGCTAGCGGGCTTGGGGAGACCCAGTACTTC	CASSLQASGLGETQYF
-	TRBV7-2	TRBJ2-5	-	TGTGCCAGCAGCACGGGACTTATAAAGACCCAGTACTTC	CASSTGLIKTQYF
-	TRBV5-1	TRBJ2-7	-	TGCGCCAGCAGGGGAGGCCAGCGGAGCTACGAGCAGTACTTC	CASRGGQRSYEQYF
-	TRBV6-1	TRBJ2-7	TRBD2	TGTGCCAGCAGTGGTGGTCTAGCGGCGGCCTACGAGCAGTACTTC	CASSGGLAAAYEQYF
-	TRBV28	TRBJ2-1	TRBD2	TGTGCCAGCAGCCGGACTAGCGGGAGGCATGAGCAGTTCTTC	CASSRTSGRHEQFF
few	TRBV27	TRBJ1-3	TRBD1	TGTGCCAGCAGTCCCGGGACAGGATTTCTCTCTGGAAACACCATATATTTT	CASSPGTGFLSGNTIYF
-	TRBV28	TRBJ2-7	TRBD1	TGTGCCAGCAGTTTTGTGACAGGGGGCTTCGAGCAGTACTTC	CASSFVTGGFEQYF
-	TRBV5-1	TRBJ2-1	-	TGCGCCAGCAGCTTGGACTTCAACTACAATGAGCAGTTCTTC	CASSLDFNYNEQFF
few	TRBV2	TRBJ2-6	-	TGTGCCAGCAGTGACGGGTCTGGGGCCAACGTCCTGACTTTC	CASSDGSGANVLTF
-	TRBV10-3	TRBJ2-7	TRBD1	TGTGCCATCAGTCGACAGGGTTCGTACGAGCAGTACTTC	CAISRQGSYEQYF
-	TRBV25-1	TRBJ1-2	TRBD1	TGTGCCAGCAGTGAAAGGGACAGGGGATTGGGTGGCTACACCTTC	CASSERDRGLGGYTF
-	TRBV30	TRBJ1-5	TRBD1	TGTGCCTGGAGTGTGGGTCAGGGGGCCAAACAGCCCCAGCATTTT	CAWSVGQGAKQPQHF
-	TRBV18	TRBJ1-2	TRBD1	TGTGCCAGCTCACCTCAGGGGGCGGAAATATATGGCTACACCTTC	CASSPQGAEIYGYTF
few	TRBV4-2	TRBJ2-5	-	TGTGCCAGCAGCCATGGACAGTACCAAGAGACCCAGTACTTC	CASSHGQYQETQYF
few	TRBV30	TRBJ2-3	TRBD1	TGTGCCTGGGGGACAGTCGGAGCAGATACGCAGTATTTT	CAWGTVGADTQYF
-	TRBV11-2	TRBJ2-5	-	TGTGCCAGCAGCTTAGAGGGCGGACTCTTCCAAGAGACCCAGTACTTC	CASSLEGGLFQETQYF
once	TRBV7-2	TRBJ2-7	TRBD2	TGTGCCAGCACCCCGGGGGGGGGAGGCTACGAGCAGTACTTC	CASTPGGGGYEQYF
few	TRBV2	TRBJ2-1	TRBD1	TGTGCCAGCAGCCGACAGGGGGTCAATGAGCAGTTCTTC	CASSRQGVNEQFF
few	TRBV28	TRBJ2-4	-	TGTGCCAGCAGTTTAGGGCCTCCCAAAAACATTCAGTACTTC	CASSLGPPKNIQYF
few	TRBV15	TRBJ2-7	-	TGTGCCACCAGCAGAGGCTCTAGCTCCTACGAGCAGTACTTC	CATSRGSSSYEQYF
-	TRBV13	TRBJ1-1	-	TGTGCCAGCAGCTTCAGGTCTGAAGCTTTCTTT	CASSFRSEAFF
-	TRBV7-3	TRBJ2-1	TRBD2	TGTGCCAGCAGCTTAGCCTCGACCTGGACTAGCGGTGACAATGAGCAGTTCTTC	CASSLASTWTSGDNEQFF
-	TRBV5-1	TRBJ2-7	TRBD2	TGCGCCAGCAGCTTAGGTAGGACTAGCGACTACGAGCAGTACTTC	CASSLGRTSDYEQYF
-	TRBV11-2	TRBJ1-4	-	TGTGCCAGCATAAGGGAGGCGGCAGGAGAAAAACTGTTTTTT	CASIREAAGEKLFF